The 31 T cell receptor beta chains listed next were all sequenced from one sample in a study of blood T cells in healthy people across ages. A second PCR of about 7 to 12 cycles used a sample-barcoded 5' primer and a J-beta primer mix. MiXCR, applied by TCRdb to the 5' RACE reads, yields one record per CDR3 protein. The repertoire consists of roughly 800,000 distinct CDR3 sequences, with roughly 64% occurring once and the leading ten covering around 22%. What was sequenced was blood. Receptors were obtained from a man younger than 40 in good health.

The genes are TRBV30 and TRBJ2-7; TRBD1 matches 8 bases. Trimming cost V 5 bases and J 3 bases; bases outside gene matches: 3. This CDR3 comprises 12 residues. CDR1 is GTSNPN, CDR2 SVGIG, per germline (reference sequence). The CDR3 DNA is TGTGCCTGGGGACAGGGTTTCTACGAGCAGTACTTC. Its protein is CAWGQGFYEQYF.

V usage is TRBV20-1 and J usage is TRBJ2-7; D is possibly TRBD1 (6 bases). The CDR3 has 13 residues. The V end lost 0 bases, the J end lost 5 bases, and 11 bases lay between the germline ends. Per the germline V gene, CDR1 is DFQATT and CDR2 is SNEGSKA (reference sequence). This chain's CDR3 is CSAREGHSHEQYF. The DNA of the CDR3 is TGCAGTGCTAGAGAGGGACATTCCCACGAGCAGTACTTC.

For the CDR3, the DNA is TGCAGTGCCCGGACAGACAGAGGGTTAGATACGCAGTATTTT. It codes for CSARTDRGLDTQYF. The chain carries TRBV20-1 and TRBJ2-3, with D tentatively TRBD1 (6 bases). V shed 6 bases and J shed 5 bases, with 18 bases lying between them. Germline lookup yields CDR1 DFQATT and CDR2 SNEGSKA (reference sequence). This CDR3 spans 14 amino acids.

This clonotype came up many times. The chain is built from TRBV10-3 and TRBJ2-7; 11 bases align to TRBD2. The CDR3 covers 14 residues. With V trimmed by 11 bases and J by 2 bases, 8 bases remained unmatched. CDR1 ENHRY and CDR2 SYGVKD come from the germline V gene. The DNA of the CDR3 is TGTGCCGTGACTAGCGGGGACCTTACCTACGAGCAGTACTTC. The encoded protein is CAVTSGDLTYEQYF.

The V gene is TRBV3-1, the J gene TRBJ2-7, with a tentative D call TRBD1 (5 bases). The CDR3 consists of 12 residues. Per the germline V gene, CDR1 is LGHDT and CDR2 is YNNKEL (reference sequence). Trimming shortened V by 4 bases and J by 6 bases, and 10 bases separated the two germline ends. The CDR3 DNA reads as TGTGCCAGCAGCCTCCAGGGATCCGAGCAGTACTTC. It yields the protein CASSLQGSEQYF.

Only one count was recorded for this clonotype. The gene calls are TRBV30 and TRBJ2-7, with D possibly being TRBD1 or TRBD2 (9 bases each). This CDR3 has 15 residues. Germline CDR1 is GTSNPN and CDR2 is SVGIG (reference sequence). V was shortened by 4 bases and J by 3 bases, with 19 bases between the two germline ends. The CDR3 bases are TGTGCCTGGACCCTAGCGGGACAGGGTATCTACGAGCAGTACTTC. Translated: CAWTLAGQGIYEQYF.

In this sample, this clonotype turned up a few times. V and J are TRBV12-3 or TRBV12-4 and TRBJ2-1; TRBD2 is a possible D gene (6 bases). V was cut by 6 bases and J by 7 bases, with 16 bases left in between. The CDR3 is 14 residues long. The CDR3 spells CASRDSTSENEQFF. The CDR3 coding sequence is TGTGCCAGCAGGGACTCGACTAGTGAGAATGAGCAGTTCTTC.

The V and J genes are TRBV7-2 and TRBJ2-7; 9 bases line up with TRBD1. CDR1 SGHTA and CDR2 FQGNSA come from the germline V gene. V gave up 4 bases and J gave up 0 bases; unmatched junction bases: 10. The CDR3 consists of 17 residues. The CDR3 loop is CASSSLSRDRDSYEQYF. The CDR3, as DNA: TGTGCCAGCAGCTCCCTTTCGAGGGACAGGGACTCCTACGAGCAGTACTTC.

This clonotype was seen more than once but under ten times. This chain's CDR3 is CASSSSPGRGSMEQYF. The CDR3 bases are TGCGCCAGCAGCTCCTCCCCGGGACGAGGGTCCATGGAGCAGTACTTC. The J gene is TRBJ2-5, the V gene TRBV5-1; tentatively, D is TRBD1 or TRBD2 (5 bases each). V dropped 3 bases and J dropped 11 bases, with 26 bases sitting between them. Germline lookup yields CDR1 SGHRS and CDR2 YFSETQ. The CDR3 sequence is 16 residues long. The full variable domain, rest sourced from reference TRBV5-1 and TRBJ2-5, is KAGVTQTPRYLIKTRGQQVTLSCSPISGHRSVSWYQQTPGQGLQFLFEYFSETQRNKGNFPGRFSGRQFSNSRSEMNVSTLELGDSALYLCASSSSPGRGSMEQYFGPGTRLLVL.

The CDR3 sequence: CASSFQPSGSYEQYF. The CDR3 nucleotides read TGTGCCAGCAGCTTCCAACCTAGCGGGAGCTACGAGCAGTACTTC. This chain links TRBV7-2 with TRBJ2-7, with 10 bases lining up with TRBD2. The germline CDR1 and CDR2 sequences are SGHTA and FQGNSA. After removal of 3 bases from V and 3 bases from J, the junction contained 5 bases not matched to a gene. CDR3 length equals 15 residues.

The chain has TRBV18 and TRBJ1-2; 8 bases agree with TRBD1. CDR1 is KGHSH, CDR2 LQKENI, per germline. The ends lost 6 bases at V and 6 bases at J; junction bases unmatched: 9. The CDR3 contains 14 residues. DNA of the CDR3: TGTGCCAGCTCCCTCGTGACAGGGGAAGATGGCTACACCTTC. Residues: CASSLVTGEDGYTF.

This clonotype has only a few counts. V is TRBV29-1 and J is TRBJ1-2; D not resolved. The CDR3 sequence is 15 residues long. V gave up 6 bases and J gave up 4 bases, with 21 bases separating them. Looked up from germline, CDR1 is SQVTM and CDR2 is ANQGSEA. CDR3 residues: CSVILDSSLPYGYTF. CDR3 in DNA: TGCAGCGTCATCCTGGACTCATCTCTTCCCTATGGCTACACCTTC.

The genes are TRBV20-1 and TRBJ2-1; 8 bases align to TRBD1. V was clipped by 1 base and J by 10 bases; unmatched bases: 15. The CDR3 is made up of 16 amino acids. The germline V gene has CDR1 DFQATT and CDR2 SNEGSKA (reference sequence). In DNA form, the CDR3 reads TGCAGTGCTAGAGGCATTGACACATCAGGGGGCCTGGAGCAGTTCTTC. It translates to CSARGIDTSGGLEQFF.

As to this clonotype: A single base separates this from a much larger clone, so it may be a read error. The chain carries TRBV9 and TRBJ2-5; D not certain. V lost 4 bases and J 5 bases, leaving 6 bases between the germline ends. The CDR3 extends over 11 amino acids. The germline gives CDR1 SGDLS, CDR2 YYNGEE. CDR3 bases: TGTGCCAGCAGCCCCTGGGAGACCCAGTACTTC. This sequence encodes CASSPWETQYF.

The V gene is TRBV30, the J gene TRBJ2-1; no clear D gene. V was cut by 2 bases and J by 8 bases, with 13 bases left in between. The CDR3 consists of 13 residues. Germline V CDR1 and CDR2: GTSNPN, SVGIG (reference sequence). The CDR3 nucleotides are TGTGCCTGGAGTATCTCTAGTGGCGATGAGCAGTTCTTC. Residues: CAWSISSGDEQFF.

V and J are TRBV20-1 and TRBJ2-3; 7 bases are a match to TRBD2. The CDR3 extends over 21 amino acids. The germline V gene encodes CDR1 DFQATT and CDR2 SNEGSKA (reference sequence). V trimming: 2 bases; J trimming: 2 bases; junction bases outside the gene matches: 25. Here the CDR3 reads CSARPSRSGILGYTNTDTQYF. Written as DNA, the CDR3 is TGCAGTGCTAGACCCTCGAGAAGCGGGATACTTGGTTACACAAACACAGATACGCAGTATTTT.

The rearrangement joins TRBV6-1 to TRBJ2-3, with 13 bases aligning to TRBD2. This CDR3 region has 17 residues. Germline values: CDR1 MNHNS, CDR2 SASEGT. V gave up 1 base and J gave up 1 base; unmatched junction bases: 2. The CDR3 coding sequence is TGTGCCAGCAGTGAAGGGACTAGCGGGGGTCGCACAGATACGCAGTATTTT. Amino acids: CASSEGTSGGRTDTQYF.

This chain connects TRBV5-4 to TRBJ2-3; 11 nucleotides align to TRBD2. CDR1 and CDR2 from the germline V gene are SGHNT and YYREEE (reference sequence). There are 18 residues in the CDR3. V lost 0 bases and J lost 5; bases outside the gene matches: 11. The CDR3 DNA reads TGTGCCAGCAGCTTGGCTTCCTTACTAGCGGGAGCGGGAGATACGCAGTATTTT. Its translation: CASSLASLLAGAGDTQYF.

The chain has TRBV28 and TRBJ2-7, with D uncertain. CDR1 MDHEN and CDR2 SYDVKM come from the germline V gene. The CDR3 runs 12 residues. V was pared by 3 bases and J by 1 base, with 4 bases between. The CDR3: CASSFQSYEQYF. CDR3 bases: TGTGCCAGCAGTTTCCAGTCCTACGAGCAGTACTTC.

The J gene is TRBJ1-1, the V gene TRBV9, with D hard to call. Deletions cut 2 bases from V and 6 bases from J, with 11 bases between. The CDR3 sequence is 13 residues long. Germline V lookup: CDR1 SGDLS, CDR2 YYNGEE. CDR3 in amino acids: CASSVSGSAEAFF. CDR3 DNA sequence: TGTGCCAGCAGCGTGTCCGGGTCCGCTGAAGCTTTCTTT.

This rearrangement joins TRBV12-3 or TRBV12-4 to TRBJ2-1; 7 positions match TRBD2. V lost 5 bases, J lost 2 bases, and 3 bases stayed unmatched. The CDR3 runs to 14 residues. The DNA for the CDR3 is TGTGCCAGCAGTCCCGGACTAGCCTACAATGAGCAGTTCTTC. Residues: CASSPGLAYNEQFF.

V and J are TRBV29-1 and TRBJ2-3, with D hard to call. This CDR3 comprises 12 residues. Germline CDR1 reads SQVTM; CDR2 reads ANQGSEA. Trimming took off 1 base at V and 5 bases at J, with 7 bases between the two ends. In DNA form, the CDR3 reads TGCAGCGTTGAAGTTGCCAGAGATACGCAGTATTTT. This gives the protein CSVEVARDTQYF.

The J gene is TRBJ2-5, the V gene TRBV20-1; 10 bases agree with TRBD1. The CDR3 is made up of 15 amino acids. V was clipped by 3 bases and J by 11 bases; unmatched bases: 15. Per germline, CDR1 DFQATT and CDR2 SNEGSKA (reference sequence). The CDR3 loop reads CSASLPGQGYREQYF. The CDR3 DNA reads TGCAGTGCTAGTCTTCCGGGACAGGGGTATAGGGAGCAGTACTTC.

The genes are TRBV11-2 and TRBJ2-3, with TRBD2 matching over 9 bases. The CDR3 spans 18 residues. V shed 5 bases, J shed 0 bases, and the junction held 12 bases outside the gene matches. Germline V lookup: CDR1 SGHAT, CDR2 FQNNGV. The CDR3 sequence is CASSLSGTSQKSTDTQYF. CDR3 nucleotide sequence: TGTGCCAGCAGCCTATCCGGGACTAGCCAGAAAAGCACAGATACGCAGTATTTT.

This clonotype showed up just a few times. One end of the junction does not line up with germline, which may come from a read error. The V call is TRBV7-7, the J call TRBJ2-1; D perhaps matches TRBD2 (5 bases). The CDR3 covers 14 residues. CDR1 is SSHAT, CDR2 FNYEAQ, per germline (reference sequence). In DNA, the CDR3 is TGTGCTAGCAGTCCCGCCGGGGTGGAGGATGAGCAGTTCTTC. Its protein is CASSPAGVEDEQFF.

The J gene is TRBJ2-7, the V gene TRBV20-1; TRBD2 matches 11 bases. The J segment lost 5 bases and the V segment lost 6 bases, leaving 15 bases of the junction unmatched. This CDR3 contains 16 residues. Germline-derived CDR1 and CDR2 are DFQATT and SNEGSKA (reference sequence). The CDR3 bases are TGCAGTGCCATCGGGGGAAGACTAGCGGGGTTCAACGAGCAGTACTTC. Translated: CSAIGGRLAGFNEQYF.

In this sample, this clonotype turned up a few times. The chain couples TRBV20-1 to TRBJ2-5; the D gene is possibly TRBD2 (5 bases). V lost 5 bases and J lost 0, with 10 bases in between. Germline V lookup: CDR1 DFQATT, CDR2 SNEGSKA (reference sequence). CDR3 size: 13 residues. CDR3 sequence: CSAARTHQETQYF. CDR3 bases: TGCAGTGCTGCTAGGACTCACCAAGAGACCCAGTACTTC.

This chain uses TRBV6-5 with TRBJ1-5; D is unresolved. This CDR3 is built from 15 residues. The V gene's germline CDR1 is MNHEY and CDR2 SVGAGI. The ends were cut back, 6 bases at V and 1 base at J, with 13 bases in the middle. In DNA, the CDR3 is TGTGCCAGCAGGCAAGGGAGCATCAGCAATCAGCCCCAGCATTTT. As protein: CASRQGSISNQPQHF.

The chain links TRBV20-1 to TRBJ2-7; perhaps TRBD2 as D (5 bases). CDR3 length equals 13 residues. Germline CDR1 is DFQATT and CDR2 is SNEGSKA (reference sequence). V was shortened by 3 bases and J by 2 bases, with 11 bases between the two germline ends. DNA of the CDR3: TGCAGTGCTAGCCAAGCGAGGGCCTACGAGCAGTACTTC. It codes for CSASQARAYEQYF.

The rearrangement links TRBV7-3 to TRBJ2-1; 7 bases align to TRBD1. This CDR3 spans 13 amino acids. V trimming: 4 bases; J trimming: 15 bases; junction bases outside the gene matches: 12. CDR1 is SGHTA and CDR2 is FQGTGA in the germline V gene. The CDR3 sequence: CASSSTGSGGVFF. The CDR3 nucleotides are TGTGCCAGCAGCTCCACCGGGTCAGGGGGAGTGTTCTTC. The variable domain in full, completed from reference TRBV7-3 and TRBJ2-1, reads GAGVSQTPSNKVTEKGKYVELRCDPISGHTALYWYRQSLGQGPEFLIYFQGTGAADDSGLPNDRFFAVRPEGSVSTLKIQRTERGDSAVYLCASSSTGSGGVFFGPGTRLTVL.

CDR3 sequence: CASSDTTEQETQYF. CDR3 nucleotides: TGTGCCAGCAGCGATACGACAGAACAAGAGACCCAGTACTTC. The V gene is TRBV28, the J gene TRBJ2-5; D is perhaps TRBD1 (5 bases). The CDR3 sequence is 14 residues long. Germline V gene data show CDR1 as MDHEN and CDR2 as SYDVKM. Trimming left V 6 bases short and J 2 bases short, with 13 bases between.